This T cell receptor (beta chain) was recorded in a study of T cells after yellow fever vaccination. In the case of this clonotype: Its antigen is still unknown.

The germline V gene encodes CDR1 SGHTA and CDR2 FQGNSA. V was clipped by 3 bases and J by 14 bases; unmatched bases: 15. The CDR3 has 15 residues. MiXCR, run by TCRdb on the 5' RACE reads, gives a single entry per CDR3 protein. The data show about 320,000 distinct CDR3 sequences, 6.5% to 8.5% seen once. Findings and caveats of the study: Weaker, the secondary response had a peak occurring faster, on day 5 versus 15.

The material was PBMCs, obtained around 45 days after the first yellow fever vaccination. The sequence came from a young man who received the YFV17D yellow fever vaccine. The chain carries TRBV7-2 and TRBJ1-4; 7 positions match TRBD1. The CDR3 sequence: CASSLVDRVLGKLFF. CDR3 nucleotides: TGTGCCAGCAGCTTGGTTGACAGGGTACTAGGGAAGCTGTTTTTT. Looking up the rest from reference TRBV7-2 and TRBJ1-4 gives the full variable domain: GAGVSQSPSNKVTEKGKDVELRCDPISGHTALYWYRQSLGQGLEFLIYFQGNSAPDKSGLPSDRFSAERTGGSVSTLTIQRTQQEDSAVYLCASSLVDRVLGKLFFGSGTQLSVL.